This entry lists 10 T cell receptor beta chains sequenced from one sample in a study of cytomegalovirus exposure and HLA in healthy donors. Here immunoSEQ multiplex PCR was the method, and the copy in TCRdb shows in-frame clones only, minus some. The sample contains about 400,000 clones, 86% of which appear only once. What was sequenced was PBMCs. Source of these receptors: a woman aged 18 to 35 in good health and CMV-seronegative.

The CDR3 DNA is TGTGCCAGCAGCCCGACAGGGGGAAGGAACACTGAAGCTTTCTTT. Translated, it gives CASSPTGGRNTEAFF. The chain recombines TRBV2 with TRBJ1-1; 9 bases align to TRBD1. With 6 bases clipped from V and 1 base from J, the junction kept 6 bases outside the gene matches. CDR1 and CDR2 (germline): SNHLY, FYNNEI. The CDR3 is 15 amino acids. Supplemented by reference TRBV2 and TRBJ1-1, the full variable domain reads EPEVTQTPSHQVTQMGQEVILRCVPISNHLYFYWYRQILGQKVEFLVSFYNNEISEKSEIFDDQFSVERPDGSNFTLKIRSTKLEDSAMYFCASSPTGGRNTEAFFGQGTRLTVV.

The chain couples TRBV6-6 to TRBJ2-2; TRBD2 matches 11 bases. J lost 1 base, V lost 5 bases, and 3 bases had no gene match. In germline, CDR1 is MNHNY, CDR2 SVGAGI (reference sequence). The CDR3 totals 16 residues. The CDR3 is CASSPGTSGNTGELFF. For the CDR3, the DNA is TGTGCCAGCAGTCCCGGGACTAGCGGGAACACCGGGGAGCTGTTTTTT.

V and J are TRBV5-4 and TRBJ2-3, with a possible D match to TRBD2 (6 bases). Germline loops: CDR1 SGHNT, CDR2 YYREEE (reference sequence). V lost 5 bases to trimming and J lost 0 bases, with 10 bases between them. The CDR3 runs 14 residues. Here the CDR3 reads CASSDRGSTDTQYF. The CDR3 coding sequence is TGTGCCAGCAGTGATCGGGGGAGCACAGATACGCAGTATTTT.

The genes are TRBV2 and TRBJ2-1; the D gene is possibly TRBD1 (7 bases). V lost 7 bases to trimming and J lost 4 bases, with 20 bases between them. Germline CDR1 and CDR2: SNHLY and FYNNEI. This CDR3 comprises 16 residues. The CDR3 sequence is CASIEGGGVIYNEQFF. DNA of the CDR3: TGTGCCAGCATCGAAGGGGGCGGGGTGATTTACAATGAGCAGTTCTTC.

The chain recombines TRBV2 with TRBJ2-2, with 10 bases that match TRBD1. This CDR3 spans 15 amino acids. After removal of 5 bases from V and 1 base from J, the junction contained 1 base not matched to a gene. CDR1 and CDR2 (germline): SNHLY, FYNNEI. The chain's CDR3 is CASSRDRGNTGELFF. In DNA form, the CDR3 reads TGTGCCAGCAGTAGGGACAGGGGGAACACCGGGGAGCTGTTTTTT.

This chain links TRBV30 with TRBJ2-7, with 12 bases identical to TRBD2. Germline V gene data show CDR1 as GTSNPN and CDR2 as SVGIG (reference sequence). CDR3 length: 16 amino acids. V gave up 4 bases and J gave up 3 bases; unmatched junction bases: 10. The CDR3 protein is CAWTPPGLAGNYEQYF. CDR3 bases: TGTGCCTGGACACCCCCCGGACTAGCGGGGAACTACGAGCAGTACTTC.

The chain uses TRBV6-1 and TRBJ2-3; TRBD2 matches at 12 bases. V dropped 4 bases and J dropped 6; count of bases not matched to a gene: 2. This CDR3 is built from 14 residues. Germline V gene lookup returns CDR1 MNHNS and CDR2 SASEGT. In DNA form, the CDR3 reads TGTGCCAGCAGTGCTAGCGGGGGGGAGGATACGCAGTATTTT. Translating it yields CASSASGGEDTQYF.

This chain connects TRBV6-1 to TRBJ1-5; TRBD1 matches 9 bases. Unmatched junction bases numbered 6, after V lost 4 bases and J lost 2 bases. This CDR3 contains 16 residues. From germline, CDR1 is MNHNS and CDR2 SASEGT. DNA of the CDR3: TGTGCCAGCAGTGTGACAGGGGGTGCCGGCAATCAGCCCCAGCATTTT. This codes for CASSVTGGAGNQPQHF.

The chain has TRBV4-1 and TRBJ2-1, with D tentatively TRBD1 (6 bases). Germline V gene sequence: CDR1 MGHRA, CDR2 YSYEKL. This CDR3 has 13 amino acids. The V end was cut by 1 base, the J end by 9 bases, with 10 bases between. The CDR3 spells CASSQGGRPEQFF. The DNA of the CDR3 is TGCGCCAGCAGCCAAGGGGGGCGACCTGAGCAGTTCTTC.

The chain is built from TRBV11-2 and TRBJ1-1, with D possibly being TRBD1 (5 bases). CDR1 is SGHAT and CDR2 is FQNNGV in the germline V gene. V lost 1 base and J 11 bases, leaving 8 bases between the germline ends. CDR3 length equals 11 residues. CDR3 residues: CASSLVGRAFF. The CDR3 nucleotides read TGTGCCAGCAGCTTAGTGGGGCGGGCTTTCTTT.